The entry below gives a single TCR beta chain sequence along with its context. This sample was taken from a study of early stage breast cancer tumors. Study-wide background: Of around 15 invasive breast tumors, about a dozen were hormone receptor-positive, HER2-negative.

Profiled with immunoSEQ multiplex PCR; TCRdb holds only in-frame clones, not every one. Of approximately 17,000 clones in the sample, around 88% were seen once. The V end lost 5 bases, the J end lost 8 bases, and 14 bases lay between the germline ends. CDR3 size: 13 residues. Germline CDR1 reads SGHNT; CDR2 reads YYREEE (reference sequence). The sample comprised blood. This TCR derives from a person aged 65 to 85 with breast cancer. The chain is built from TRBV5-4 and TRBJ1-5, with D unclear. The CDR3 loop is CASRLSPREPQHF. The CDR3 DNA sequence: TGTGCCAGCAGGTTATCGCCTCGGGAGCCCCAGCATTTT.